A selection of T cell receptor beta chains follows, all from one sample in a study of blood T cell repertoires in COVID-19. Repertoires were generated with immunoSEQ multiplex PCR, while TCRdb's copy carries only in-frame clones and drops some. This sample carries approximately 260,000 clones, about four fifths of them seen once, and the ten largest clones take around 3.5%. The sequencing input was PBMCs or T cells enriched from blood (not recorded which). These receptors all come from a man aged 45 to 65 who had recovered from COVID-19. The conserved cysteine and the conserved F or W are not part of the CDR3 here. For some rows the clone size is stated as once, few or many, or as a class when expanded; others skip it.

j_call,v_call,cdr3_length,clone_size,cdr3_aa
TRBJ2-6,TRBV6-1,18,NA,ASSERVTGIPPRRANVLT
TRBJ2-5,TRBV5-6,14,NA,ASSWPGQGRSETQY
TRBJ2-1,TRBV20-1,9,NA,SAWGGAKQF
TRBJ1-3,TRBV6-5,14,NA,ASSYFAGSSGNTIY
TRBJ2-6,TRBV5-1,14,NA,ASSSGGSSGANVLT
TRBJ1-4,TRBV6-1,12,NA,ASSERPGIEKLF
TRBJ2-3,TRBV7-3,12,NA,ASSHGLPTDTQY
TRBJ2-7,TRBV11-1,12,NA,ASSFGPQGYEQY
TRBJ1-2,TRBV5-4,10,NA,ASSQQNYGYT
TRBJ2-3,TRBV25-1,14,once,ASSERTSGGTDTQY
TRBJ1-5,TRBV5-1,12,few,ASSLGQKGQPQH
TRBJ1-5,TRBV27,13,once,ASSRSTGVNQPQH
TRBJ2-2,TRBV28,13,once,AASSPGVHTGELF
TRBJ2-5,TRBV20-1,9,NA,SARDQETQY
TRBJ1-1,TRBV3-1/TRBV3-2,12,NA,ASSPSGGGPEAF
TRBJ2-6,TRBV7-2,14,NA,ASSFAGGSGANVLT
TRBJ1-4,TRBV7-9,14,NA,ASSLVGGAPNEKLF
TRBJ1-6,TRBV9,13,NA,ASSVEGGTNSPLH
TRBJ2-7,TRBV28,11,many,AATGSVPYEQY